This TCR beta chain originates from a study of blood T cell repertoires in COVID-19. Across the whole study: COVID-19 samples collected from the United States, Italy and Spain covered acute and convalescent phases. The cDNA or gDNA used as material had been derived from T cells, B-cell-depleted T cells, or PBMCs.

Germline CDR1 and CDR2: SGHRS and YFSETQ. The CDR3 has 16 residues. Germline trimming cut 2 bases from V and 0 bases from J; bases unmatched to any gene: 2. Per the study methods: For nucleated cells, counts were estimated from reference gene primer amplification. TCRdb's table, derived via immunoSEQ multiplex PCR, lists solely in-frame clones and lacks some. V, J and clone size derive from that table, while D and trimming were established from the DNA sequence. The sample consists of roughly 120,000 clones, about 79% of them appearing once. This clonotype was sampled from a woman aged 80 or older with active or convalescent COVID-19. The V and J genes are TRBV5-1 and TRBJ2-3; 11 bases match TRBD2. Sequenced sample: peripheral blood. Here the CDR3 DNA reads TGCGCCAGCAGCTTCTGGACTAGCGGGAGCACAGATACGCAGTATTTT. This translates into CASSFWTSGSTDTQYF.